These 5 T cell receptor beta chains came from one sample sequenced in a study of graft-versus-host responses after intestinal transplantation. Some clones are missing from TCRdb's copy, which holds only in-frame ones; the method was immunoSEQ multiplex PCR. In the table there are some 100,000 clones, about 90% of which are singletons. Their target antigens are unknown. The starting material was unstimulated CD8+ T cells sorted from spleen or lymph node cells, obtained before transplant. The receptors here all came from a human donor who was the organ donor for an intestinal transplant.

The chain employs TRBV5-1 and TRBJ2-1; TRBD2 is a possible D gene (6 bases). In germline, CDR1 is SGHRS, CDR2 YFSETQ. V shed 0 bases and J shed 10 bases, with 11 bases lying between them. The CDR3 runs to 13 residues. CDR3 amino acids: CASSLGISGEQFF. CDR3 in DNA: TGCGCCAGCAGCTTGGGAATCAGCGGGGAGCAGTTCTTC.

The chain uses TRBV4-1 and TRBJ2-7; the D gene is possibly TRBD2 (6 bases). From germline, CDR1 is MGHRA and CDR2 YSYEKL. The CDR3 covers 15 residues. The V and J ends lost 1 base and 6 bases respectively, with 16 bases between them. CDR3: CASSQVEGVNLEQYF. The DNA for the CDR3 is TGCGCCAGCAGCCAAGTGGAGGGAGTCAACCTCGAGCAGTACTTC.

This chain uses TRBV11-1 with TRBJ1-2; perhaps TRBD1 as D (5 bases). From germline, CDR1 is SGHAT and CDR2 FQDESV (reference sequence). CDR3 length: 11 amino acids. Trimming shortened V by 6 bases and J by 5 bases, and 7 bases separated the two germline ends. The CDR3 here is CASSSGYGYTF. CDR3 in DNA: TGTGCCAGCAGTTCAGGGTATGGCTACACCTTC.

This sequence joins TRBV6-1 and TRBJ2-1, with 9 bases aligning to TRBD1. Germline loops: CDR1 MNHNS, CDR2 SASEGT. CDR3 length: 17 amino acids. Trimming removed 4 bases from V and 8 bases from J; junction bases left unmatched: 15. The CDR3 loop is CASSVYRDRESTYEQFF. The CDR3 DNA is TGTGCCAGCAGTGTTTACCGGGACAGGGAATCTACATATGAGCAGTTCTTC.

The chain recombines TRBV11-2 with TRBJ2-7, with TRBD2 as a possible D gene (5 bases). The CDR3 has 18 residues. The germline V gene encodes CDR1 SGHAT and CDR2 FQNNGV. Trimming removed 5 bases at V and 0 bases at J, with 23 bases between. The CDR3 loop is CASSPGLVSKRSSYEQYF. CDR3 DNA: TGTGCCAGCAGCCCCGGCCTCGTATCGAAGCGGAGCTCCTACGAGCAGTACTTC.